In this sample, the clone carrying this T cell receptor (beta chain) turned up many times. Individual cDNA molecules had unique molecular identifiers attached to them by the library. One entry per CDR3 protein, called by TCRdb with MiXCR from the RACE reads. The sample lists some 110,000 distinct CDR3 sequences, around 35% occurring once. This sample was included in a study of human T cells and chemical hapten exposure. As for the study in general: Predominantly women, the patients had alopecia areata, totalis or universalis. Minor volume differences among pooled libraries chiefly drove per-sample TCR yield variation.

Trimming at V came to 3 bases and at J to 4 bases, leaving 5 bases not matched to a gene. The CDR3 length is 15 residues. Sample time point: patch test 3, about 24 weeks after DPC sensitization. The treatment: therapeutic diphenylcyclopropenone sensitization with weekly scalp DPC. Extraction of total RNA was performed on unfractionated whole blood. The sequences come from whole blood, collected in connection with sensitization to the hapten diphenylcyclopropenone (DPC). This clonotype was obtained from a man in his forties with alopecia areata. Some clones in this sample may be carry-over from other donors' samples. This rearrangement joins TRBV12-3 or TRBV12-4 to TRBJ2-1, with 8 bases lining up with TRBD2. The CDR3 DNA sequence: TGTGCCAGCAGTTTTGGTAGCGGGAAGTACAATGAGCAGTTCTTC. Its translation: CASSFGSGKYNEQFF.